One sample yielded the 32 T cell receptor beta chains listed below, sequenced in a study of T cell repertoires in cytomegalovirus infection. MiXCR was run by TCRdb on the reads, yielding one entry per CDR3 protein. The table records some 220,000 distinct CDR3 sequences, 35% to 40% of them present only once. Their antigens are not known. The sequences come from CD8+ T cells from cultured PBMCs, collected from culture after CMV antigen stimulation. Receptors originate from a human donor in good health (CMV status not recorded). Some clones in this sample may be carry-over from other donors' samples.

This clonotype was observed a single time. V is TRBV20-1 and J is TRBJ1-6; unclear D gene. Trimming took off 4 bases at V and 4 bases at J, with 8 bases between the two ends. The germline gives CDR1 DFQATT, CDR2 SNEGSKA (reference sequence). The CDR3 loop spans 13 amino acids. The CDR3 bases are TGCAGTGCTATGGTTCGGTATAATTCACCCCTCCACTTT. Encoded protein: CSAMVRYNSPLHF.

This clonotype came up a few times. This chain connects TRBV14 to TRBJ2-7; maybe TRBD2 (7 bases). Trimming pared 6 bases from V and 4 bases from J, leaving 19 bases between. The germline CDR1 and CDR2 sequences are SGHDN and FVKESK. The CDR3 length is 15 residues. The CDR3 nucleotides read TGTGCCAGCAGTCCGGGGAGGGGGAGTTTTTACGAGCAGTACTTC. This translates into CASSPGRGSFYEQYF.

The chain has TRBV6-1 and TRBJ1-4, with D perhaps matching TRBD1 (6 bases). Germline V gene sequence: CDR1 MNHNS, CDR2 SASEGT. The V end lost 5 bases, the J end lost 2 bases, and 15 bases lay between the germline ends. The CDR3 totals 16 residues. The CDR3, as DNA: TGTGCCAGCAGTAGAAACAGGGTAGCGACTAATGAAAAACTGTTTTTT. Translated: CASSRNRVATNEKLFF.

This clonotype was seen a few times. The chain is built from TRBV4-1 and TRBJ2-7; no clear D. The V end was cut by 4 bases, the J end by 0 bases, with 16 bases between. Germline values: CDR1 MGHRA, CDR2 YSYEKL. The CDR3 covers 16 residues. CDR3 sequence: CASSPHSTASSYEQYF. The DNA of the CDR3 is TGCGCCAGCAGCCCTCACTCCACCGCTTCCTCCTACGAGCAGTACTTC.

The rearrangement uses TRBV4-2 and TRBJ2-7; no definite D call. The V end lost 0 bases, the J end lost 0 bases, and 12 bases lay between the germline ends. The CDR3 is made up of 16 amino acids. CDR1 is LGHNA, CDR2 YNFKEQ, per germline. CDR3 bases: TGTGCCAGCAGCCAAGACAGCCGCCTTATCTCCTACGAGCAGTACTTC. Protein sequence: CASSQDSRLISYEQYF.

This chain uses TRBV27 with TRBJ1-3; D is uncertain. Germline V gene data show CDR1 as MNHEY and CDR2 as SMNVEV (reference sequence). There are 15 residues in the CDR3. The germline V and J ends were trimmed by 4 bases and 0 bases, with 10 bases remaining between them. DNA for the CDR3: TGTGCCAGCAGTTCCTTGTGGAGCTCTGGAAACACCATATATTTT. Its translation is CASSSLWSSGNTIYF.

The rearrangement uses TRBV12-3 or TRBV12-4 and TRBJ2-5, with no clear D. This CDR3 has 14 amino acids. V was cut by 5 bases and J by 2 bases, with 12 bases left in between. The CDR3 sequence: CASSARPPQETQYF. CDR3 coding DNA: TGTGCCAGCAGTGCTAGACCCCCACAAGAGACCCAGTACTTC.

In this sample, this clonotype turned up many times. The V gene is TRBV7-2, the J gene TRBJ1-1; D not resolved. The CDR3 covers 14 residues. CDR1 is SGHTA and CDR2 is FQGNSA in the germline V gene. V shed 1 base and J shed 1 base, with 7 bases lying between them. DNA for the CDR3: TGTGCCAGCAGCTTAGGGTCAGGGAACACTGAAGCTTTCTTT. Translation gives CASSLGSGNTEAFF.

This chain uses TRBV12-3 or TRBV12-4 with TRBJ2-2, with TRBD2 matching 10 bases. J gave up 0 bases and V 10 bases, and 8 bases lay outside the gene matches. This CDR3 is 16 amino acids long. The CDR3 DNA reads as TGTGCCATACGCGGACTAGCGGTGCCGAACACCGGGGAGCTGTTTTTT. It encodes CAIRGLAVPNTGELFF.

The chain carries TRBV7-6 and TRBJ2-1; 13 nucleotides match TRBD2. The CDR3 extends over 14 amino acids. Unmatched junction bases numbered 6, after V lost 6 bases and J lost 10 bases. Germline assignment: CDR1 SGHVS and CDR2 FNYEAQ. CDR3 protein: CASSPGLAGAEQFF. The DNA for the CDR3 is TGTGCCAGCAGTCCCGGACTAGCGGGGGCGGAGCAGTTCTTC. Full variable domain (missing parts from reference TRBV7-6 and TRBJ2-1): GAGVSQSPRYKVTKRGQDVALRCDPISGHVSLYWYRQALGQGPEFLTYFNYEAQQDKSGLPNDRFSAERPEGSISTLTIQRTEQRDSAMYRCASSPGLAGAEQFFGPGTRLTVL.

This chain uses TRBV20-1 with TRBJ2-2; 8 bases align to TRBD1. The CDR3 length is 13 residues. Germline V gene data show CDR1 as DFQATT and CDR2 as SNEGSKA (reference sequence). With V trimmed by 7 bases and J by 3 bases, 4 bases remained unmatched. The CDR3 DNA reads TGCAGTGTCCCGGACAGGGACACCGGGGAGCTGTTTTTT. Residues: CSVPDRDTGELFF.

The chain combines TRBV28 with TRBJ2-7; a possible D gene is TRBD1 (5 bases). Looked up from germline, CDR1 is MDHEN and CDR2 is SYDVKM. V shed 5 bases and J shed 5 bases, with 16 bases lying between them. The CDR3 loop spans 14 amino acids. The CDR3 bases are TGTGCCAGCAGTAGTCGACAGTTCGGCCACGAGCAGTACTTC. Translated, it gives CASSSRQFGHEQYF.

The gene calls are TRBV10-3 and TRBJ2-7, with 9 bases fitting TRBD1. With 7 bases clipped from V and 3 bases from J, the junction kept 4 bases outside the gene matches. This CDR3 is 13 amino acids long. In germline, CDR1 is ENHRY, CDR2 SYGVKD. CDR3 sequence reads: CAITPGQGYEQYF. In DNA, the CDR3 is TGTGCCATCACTCCGGGACAGGGCTACGAGCAGTACTTC.

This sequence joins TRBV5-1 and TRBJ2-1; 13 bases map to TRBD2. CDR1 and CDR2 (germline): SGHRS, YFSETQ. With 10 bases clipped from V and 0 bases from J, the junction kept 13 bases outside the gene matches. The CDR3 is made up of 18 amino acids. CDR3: CASKLAGGPVNSYNEQFF. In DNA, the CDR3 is TGCGCCTCAAAACTAGCGGGAGGGCCGGTAAACTCCTACAATGAGCAGTTCTTC.

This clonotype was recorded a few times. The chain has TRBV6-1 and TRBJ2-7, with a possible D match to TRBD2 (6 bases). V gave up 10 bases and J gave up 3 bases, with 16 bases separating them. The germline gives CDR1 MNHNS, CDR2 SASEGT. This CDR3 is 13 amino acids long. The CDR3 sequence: CANGNGGDYEQYF. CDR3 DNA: TGTGCCAACGGCAATGGAGGGGACTACGAGCAGTACTTC.

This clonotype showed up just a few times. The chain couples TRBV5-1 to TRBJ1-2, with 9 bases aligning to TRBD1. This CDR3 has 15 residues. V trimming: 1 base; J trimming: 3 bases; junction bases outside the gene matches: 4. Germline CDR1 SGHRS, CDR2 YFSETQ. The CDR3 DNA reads TGCGCCAGCAGCTTGAAGGACAGGGGAGACTATGGCTACACCTTC. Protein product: CASSLKDRGDYGYTF.

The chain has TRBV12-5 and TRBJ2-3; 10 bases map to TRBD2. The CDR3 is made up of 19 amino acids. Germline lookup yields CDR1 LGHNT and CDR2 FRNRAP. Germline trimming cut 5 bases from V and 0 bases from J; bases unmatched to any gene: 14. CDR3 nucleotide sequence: TGTGCTAGTGGTAGGGACTCTAGCGGGGGTGACTCTAGCACAGATACGCAGTATTTT. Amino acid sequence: CASGRDSSGGDSSTDTQYF.

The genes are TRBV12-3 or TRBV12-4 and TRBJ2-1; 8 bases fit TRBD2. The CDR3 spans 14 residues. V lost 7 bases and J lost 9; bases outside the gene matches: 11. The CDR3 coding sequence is TGTGCCAGCAATCCTCCGGGGGGGGTAGGTGAGCAGTTCTTC. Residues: CASNPPGGVGEQFF.

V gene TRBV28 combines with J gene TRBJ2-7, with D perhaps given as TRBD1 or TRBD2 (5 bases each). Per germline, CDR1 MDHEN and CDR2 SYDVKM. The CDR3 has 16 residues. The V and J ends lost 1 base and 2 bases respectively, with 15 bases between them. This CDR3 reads CASSLFGDVRTYEQYF. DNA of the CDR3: TGTGCCAGCAGTTTATTCGGGGACGTCCGGACCTACGAGCAGTACTTC.

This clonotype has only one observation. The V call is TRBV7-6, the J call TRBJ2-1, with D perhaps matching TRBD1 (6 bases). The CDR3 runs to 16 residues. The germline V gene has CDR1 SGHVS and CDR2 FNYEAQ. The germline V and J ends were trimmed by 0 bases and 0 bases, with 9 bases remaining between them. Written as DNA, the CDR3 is TGTGCCAGCAGCTTAGCCGGGACACCCTCCTACAATGAGCAGTTCTTC. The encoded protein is CASSLAGTPSYNEQFF.

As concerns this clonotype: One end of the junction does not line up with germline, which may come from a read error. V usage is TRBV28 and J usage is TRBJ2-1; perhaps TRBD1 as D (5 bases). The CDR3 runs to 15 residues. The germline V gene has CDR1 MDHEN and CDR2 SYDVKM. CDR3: CARSSQGFSYKEPFF. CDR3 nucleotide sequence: TGTGCCAGAAGTTCCCAGGGATTCTCCTACAAGGAGCCGTTCTTC.

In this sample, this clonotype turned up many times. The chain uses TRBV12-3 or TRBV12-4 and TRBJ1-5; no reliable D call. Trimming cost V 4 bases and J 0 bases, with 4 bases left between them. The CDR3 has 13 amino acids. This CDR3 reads CASSSDSNQPQHF. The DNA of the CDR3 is TGTGCCAGCAGTTCAGATAGCAATCAGCCCCAGCATTTT.

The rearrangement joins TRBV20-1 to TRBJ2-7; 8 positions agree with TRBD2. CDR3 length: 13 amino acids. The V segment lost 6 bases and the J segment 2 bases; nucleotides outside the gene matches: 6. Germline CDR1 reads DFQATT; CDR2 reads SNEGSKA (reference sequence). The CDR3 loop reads CSARTSRTYEQYF. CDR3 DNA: TGCAGTGCGAGGACTAGCCGAACCTACGAGCAGTACTTC.

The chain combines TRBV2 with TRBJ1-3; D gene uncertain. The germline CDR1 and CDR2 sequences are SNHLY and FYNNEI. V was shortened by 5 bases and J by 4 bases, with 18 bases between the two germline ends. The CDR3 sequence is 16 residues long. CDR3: CASSPTYTTEGNTIYF. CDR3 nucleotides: TGTGCCAGCAGTCCGACTTACACCACCGAGGGAAACACCATATATTTT.

CDR3 DNA: TGCAGCGTGGGGAGAGGAGGCGTTCCCTACAATGAGCAGTTCTTC. Protein: CSVGRGGVPYNEQFF. V and J are TRBV29-1 and TRBJ2-1; D possibly corresponds to TRBD2 (5 bases). The CDR3 has 15 amino acids. Per the germline V gene, CDR1 is SQVTM and CDR2 is ANQGSEA. V lost 6 bases and J 2 bases, leaving 17 bases between the germline ends.

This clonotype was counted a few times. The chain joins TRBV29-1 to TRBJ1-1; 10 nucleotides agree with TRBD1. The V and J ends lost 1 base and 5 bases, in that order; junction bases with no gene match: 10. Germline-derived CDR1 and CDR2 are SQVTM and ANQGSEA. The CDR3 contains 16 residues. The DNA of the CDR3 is TGCAGCGTTGAAGTGTTTCGGACAGGGGGTAGGACTGAAGCTTTCTTT. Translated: CSVEVFRTGGRTEAFF.

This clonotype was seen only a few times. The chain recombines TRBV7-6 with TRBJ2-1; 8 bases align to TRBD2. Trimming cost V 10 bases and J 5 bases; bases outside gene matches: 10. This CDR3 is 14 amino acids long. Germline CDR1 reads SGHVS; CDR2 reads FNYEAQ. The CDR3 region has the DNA TGTGCCACGGGCGGGGGGCGATCTAACAATGAGCAGTTCTTC. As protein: CATGGGRSNNEQFF.

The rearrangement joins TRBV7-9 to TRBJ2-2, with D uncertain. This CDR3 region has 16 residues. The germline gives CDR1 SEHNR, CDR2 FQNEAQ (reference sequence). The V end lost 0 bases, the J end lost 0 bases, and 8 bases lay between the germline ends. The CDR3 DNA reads TGTGCCAGCAGCTTAGCGTCGGACGCGAACACCGGGGAGCTGTTTTTT. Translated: CASSLASDANTGELFF.

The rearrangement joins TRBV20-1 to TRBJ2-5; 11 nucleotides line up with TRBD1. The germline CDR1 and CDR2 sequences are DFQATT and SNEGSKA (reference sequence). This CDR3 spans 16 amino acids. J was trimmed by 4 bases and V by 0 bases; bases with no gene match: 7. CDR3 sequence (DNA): TGCAGTGCTAGAGATAGAAATGGGACAGGGGGAGAGACCCAGTACTTC. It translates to CSARDRNGTGGETQYF.

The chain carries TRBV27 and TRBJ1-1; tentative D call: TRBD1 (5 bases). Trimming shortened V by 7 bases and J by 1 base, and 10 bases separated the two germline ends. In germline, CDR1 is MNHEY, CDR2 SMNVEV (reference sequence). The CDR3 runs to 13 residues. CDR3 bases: TGTGCCAGCACAGGGTTTCCGAACACTGAAGCTTTCTTT. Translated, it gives CASTGFPNTEAFF.

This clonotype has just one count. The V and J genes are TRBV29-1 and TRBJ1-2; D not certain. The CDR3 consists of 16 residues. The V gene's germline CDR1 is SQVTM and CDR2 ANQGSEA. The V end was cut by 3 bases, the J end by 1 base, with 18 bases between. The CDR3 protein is CSVDFDGSTLNYGYTF. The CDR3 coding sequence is TGCAGCGTTGACTTCGACGGCTCTACCCTTAACTATGGCTACACCTTC.

The CDR3 nucleotides are TGTGCCAGCAGTTACAATCCGCGACCACTCTACGAGCAGTACTTC. Residues: CASSYNPRPLYEQYF. The chain is built from TRBV6-8 and TRBJ2-7, with unresolved D. V was clipped by 2 bases and J by 3 bases, with 14 bases between them. Looked up from germline, CDR1 is MNHGY and CDR2 is SAAAGT. The CDR3 contains 15 residues.